Listed below are T cell receptor beta chains from one sample, sequenced in a study of cytomegalovirus exposure and HLA in healthy donors. Using immunoSEQ multiplex PCR, the repertoire was profiled, and TCRdb retains in-frame clones only, with some absent. This repertoire includes about 46,000 clones. The source material was PBMCs. The source is a woman aged 40 to 50 in good health and CMV-seronegative. CDR3s include the opening cysteine and the closing phenylalanine or tryptophan. The D gene is left open where the match is weak.

V	J	D	CDR3	DNA
TRBV30	TRBJ2-1	TRBD1	CAGSGGQGESSRQFF	TGTGCCGGGAGCGGGGGACAGGGGGAAAGCTCGAGGCAGTTCTTC
TRBV7-9	TRBJ2-1	.	CASSLDSNEQFF	TGTGCCAGCAGCTTAGACAGTAATGAGCAGTTCTTC
TRBV28	TRBJ2-7	.	CASSLSVGLRGQYF	TGTGCCAGCAGTTTATCGGTCGGCCTACGGGGGCAGTACTTC
TRBV5-4	TRBJ1-1	TRBD1	CASSNSQGAWTEAFF	TGTGCCAGCAGCAATAGCCAGGGGGCGTGGACTGAAGCTTTCTTT
TRBV6-5	TRBJ1-3	TRBD1	CASRRGQASGNTIYF	TGTGCCAGCAGGCGCGGACAGGCCTCTGGAAACACCATATATTTT
TRBV7-8	TRBJ1-2	.	CASSWSGSDPYGYTF	TGTGCCAGCAGCTGGAGCGGCTCGGATCCCTATGGCTACACCTTC
TRBV7-8	TRBJ1-2	.	CASSFVRDYGYTF	TGTGCCAGCAGCTTTGTCAGGGACTATGGCTACACCTTC
TRBV6-5	TRBJ1-1	.	CASRQGRGNTEAFF	TGTGCCAGCAGACAGGGCCGGGGGAACACTGAAGCTTTCTTT
TRBV4-2	TRBJ2-3	TRBD2	CASSPERGVTDTQYF	TGTGCCAGCAGCCCGGAGCGGGGGGTCACAGATACGCAGTATTTT
TRBV6-1	TRBJ1-1	.	CASKLGDTEAFF	TGTGCCAGCAAGCTTGGTGACACTGAAGCTTTCTTT
TRBV10-3	TRBJ1-1	.	CAISNGPGVATEAFF	TGTGCCATCAGTAATGGTCCGGGGGTGGCCACTGAAGCTTTCTTT
TRBV4-1	TRBJ2-7	TRBD2	CASSPGLAGAYEQYF	TGCGCCAGCAGCCCGGGACTAGCGGGTGCCTACGAGCAGTACTTC
TRBV7-3	TRBJ2-3	TRBD2	CASSSSGVTDTQYF	TGTGCCAGCAGCTCAAGCGGGGTAACAGATACGCAGTATTTT
TRBV4-3	TRBJ1-1	TRBD1	CASSQALGQGAAFF	TGCGCCAGCAGCCAAGCGCTTGGACAGGGGGCAGCTTTCTTT
TRBV10-3	TRBJ2-3	TRBD1	CAISPVQGASTDTQYF	TGTGCCATCAGCCCCGTACAGGGGGCGAGCACAGATACGCAGTATTTT